These T cell receptor beta chains were read from a single sample in a study of blood T cell repertoires in COVID-19. Produced via immunoSEQ multiplex PCR; TCRdb's table is partial and in-frame only. The sample lists about 170,000 clones, 70% to 90% occurring once. The sequencing input was peripheral blood. The receptors derive from a woman at least 80 years old with COVID-19, enrolled during active disease. Both conserved end residues are part of each CDR3. D genes are given only for firm matches. Only part of the rows carry a size: once, few, many, or a class if the clone is expanded.

V: TRBV6-4; size: NA; D: NA; J: TRBJ2-5; DNA: TGTGCCAGCAGTGACAACCGGGGAAAAGAGACCCAGTACTTC; CDR3: CASSDNRGKETQYF
V: TRBV28; size: NA; D: TRBD1; J: TRBJ1-1; DNA: TGTGCCAGCAGTTACCCCCCTGGGGCAGGGGGCACTGAAGCTTTCTTT; CDR3: CASSYPPGAGGTEAFF
V: TRBV7-6; size: NA; D: TRBD2; J: TRBJ2-3; DNA: TGTGCCAGCAGCTTATTAAGCGGGAAGGGCACAGATACGCAGTATTTT; CDR3: CASSLLSGKGTDTQYF
V: TRBV5-4; size: NA; D: TRBD1; J: TRBJ2-2; DNA: TGTGCCAGCAGCTTGGTGGCAGGGGGCACCGGGGAGCTGTTTTTT; CDR3: CASSLVAGGTGELFF
V: TRBV4-2; size: NA; D: TRBD1; J: TRBJ2-1; DNA: TGTGCCAGCAGCCAAGAGGGACAGGGGGGTTTTAATGAGCAGTTCTTC; CDR3: CASSQEGQGGFNEQFF
V: TRBV6-5; size: NA; D: TRBD1; J: TRBJ1-5; DNA: TGTGCCAGCAGGGAGGACAGGGGGTTTAATCAGCCCCAGCATTTT; CDR3: CASREDRGFNQPQHF
V: TRBV11-2; size: few; D: NA; J: TRBJ2-7; DNA: TGTGCCAGCAGCTCTATCTACGAGCAGTACTTC; CDR3: CASSSIYEQYF
V: TRBV2; size: NA; D: NA; J: TRBJ2-3; DNA: TGTGCCAGCAGGGTGTATAGCGGTTTTACGCAGTATTTT; CDR3: CASRVYSGFTQYF
V: TRBV3-1/TRBV3-2; size: NA; D: TRBD1; J: TRBJ2-7; DNA: TGTGCCAGCAGCCAATTCCGGGACAGAACCTACGAGCAGTACTTC; CDR3: CASSQFRDRTYEQYF
V: TRBV3-1/TRBV3-2; size: few; D: TRBD1; J: TRBJ1-4; DNA: TGTGCCAGCAGCTTTAACAGGGGAAATGAAAAACTGTTTTTT; CDR3: CASSFNRGNEKLFF
V: TRBV7-9; size: NA; D: NA; J: TRBJ2-1; DNA: TGTGCCAGCAGCCCTTCGACAGGCTACAATGAGCAGTTCTTC; CDR3: CASSPSTGYNEQFF
V: TRBV6-5; size: few; D: NA; J: TRBJ1-2; DNA: TGTGCCAGCAGTTACTCCGGCACGGGGGACTATGGCTACACCTTC; CDR3: CASSYSGTGDYGYTF
V: TRBV12-3/TRBV12-4; size: NA; D: TRBD2; J: TRBJ2-5; DNA: TGTGCCTCGGGGGGGGAGACCCAGTACTTC; CDR3: CASGGETQYF
V: TRBV15; size: NA; D: NA; J: TRBJ2-7; DNA: TGTGCCACCAGCAGAATCGGACAAAACTACGAGCAGTACTTC; CDR3: CATSRIGQNYEQYF
V: TRBV14; size: NA; D: NA; J: TRBJ2-3; DNA: TGTGCCAGCAGCCAAGGTCGAGATACGCAGTATTTT; CDR3: CASSQGRDTQYF
V: TRBV10-3; size: NA; D: TRBD1; J: TRBJ1-1; DNA: TGTGCCATCAGGGTACAGGGGTGGTCGAACACTGAAGCTTTCTTT; CDR3: CAIRVQGWSNTEAFF
V: TRBV6-6; size: NA; D: NA; J: TRBJ1-2; DNA: TGTGCCAGCAGTTACGTCCCCAGGGTGCATGGCTACACCTTC; CDR3: CASSYVPRVHGYTF
V: TRBV10-3; size: NA; D: NA; J: TRBJ1-5; DNA: TGTGCCATCAGTGAGTCGGGCAGGAATAGCAATCAGCCCCAGCATTTT; CDR3: CAISESGRNSNQPQHF
V: TRBV9; size: NA; D: NA; J: TRBJ1-5; DNA: TGTGCCAGCAGCGTAAGTCCTATGAGCAATCAGCCCCAGCATTTT; CDR3: CASSVSPMSNQPQHF
V: TRBV6-2/TRBV6-3; size: NA; D: TRBD1; J: TRBJ2-2; DNA: TGTGCCAGCAGTTCGACAGGGGGCGGCGGGGAGCTGTTTTTT; CDR3: CASSSTGGGGELFF
V: TRBV10-3; size: NA; D: NA; J: TRBJ2-1; DNA: TGTGCCATCGGAAGAGGGTACAATGAGCAGTTCTTC; CDR3: CAIGRGYNEQFF
V: TRBV5-4; size: NA; D: NA; J: TRBJ2-5; DNA: TGTGCCAGCAGCTTGCGGGAGATCGGGGAGACCCAGTACTTC; CDR3: CASSLREIGETQYF
V: TRBV6-5; size: NA; D: TRBD2; J: TRBJ2-7; DNA: TGTGCCAGCAGTCCTAGCGGGAGGGCTTACGAGCAGTACTTC; CDR3: CASSPSGRAYEQYF
V: TRBV7-2; size: NA; D: NA; J: TRBJ2-2; DNA: TGTGCCAGCAGCGGGCTAGCTGGGACCGGGGAGCTGTTTTTT; CDR3: CASSGLAGTGELFF
V: TRBV18; size: NA; D: NA; J: TRBJ2-7; DNA: TGTGCCAGCTCACCACCTGGCAGGGTAGGTGAGCAGTACTTC; CDR3: CASSPPGRVGEQYF
V: TRBV7-7; size: NA; D: TRBD2; J: TRBJ2-1; DNA: TGTGCTAGCAGCTTCGCCGGGACTAGCGATGAGCAGTTCTTC; CDR3: CASSFAGTSDEQFF
V: TRBV7-9; size: once; D: TRBD2; J: TRBJ2-7; DNA: TGTGCCAGCAGCCGGTGGGGCGGGAGGATGTACGAGCAGTACTTC; CDR3: CASSRWGGRMYEQYF
V: TRBV9; size: NA; D: NA; J: TRBJ2-5; DNA: TGTGCCAGCAGCTACCCGGAGGGGACCCAGTACTTC; CDR3: CASSYPEGTQYF
V: TRBV6-2/TRBV6-3; size: NA; D: TRBD2; J: TRBJ2-2; DNA: TGTGCCAGCAGTTCCCAAGCGGGGGCGGTCGGGGAGCTGTTTTTT; CDR3: CASSSQAGAVGELFF
V: TRBV4-1; size: NA; D: NA; J: TRBJ1-6; DNA: TGCGCCAGCAGCCAAGATCTGGTCGCGGGGGGACCGCATAATTCACCCCTCCACTTT; CDR3: CASSQDLVAGGPHNSPLHF
V: TRBV20-1; size: NA; D: NA; J: TRBJ2-7; DNA: TGCAGTGCTGACAACTCCTACGAGCAGTACTTC; CDR3: CSADNSYEQYF
V: TRBV3-1/TRBV3-2; size: few; D: TRBD1; J: TRBJ1-6; DNA: TGTGCCAGCAGCCAAGAGGACAGGGACTCACCCCTCCACTTT; CDR3: CASSQEDRDSPLHF
V: TRBV9; size: NA; D: TRBD2; J: TRBJ2-3; DNA: TGTGCCAGCAGCGTAGACCTGGGACTAGCGGGGAGCACAGATACGCAGTATTTT; CDR3: CASSVDLGLAGSTDTQYF
V: TRBV6-5; size: NA; D: NA; J: TRBJ1-5; DNA: TGTGCCAGCAGCTCCAGGACACCCAATCAGCCCCAGCATTTT; CDR3: CASSSRTPNQPQHF